Listed here are 26 T cell receptor beta chains from one sample, sequenced in a study of regulatory T cells in long-lasting Graves disease. Time point of the sample: newly diagnosed GD, antithyroid drugs for less than 3 months. Preparation of the TCR library used RNA extracted from PBMCs. Relying on iRepertoire HTBI primers and Arm-PCR of CDR3 regions, the team built TCR beta libraries. TCRdb re-called the multiplex PCR reads through MiXCR, storing one row per CDR3 protein. This table holds a few hundred thousand distinct CDR3 sequences, around 18% found once. The material sequenced was peripheral blood mononuclear cells (PBMCs), taken at new diagnosis, from a patient treated with antithyroid drugs. The source is a female donor with Graves disease.

This clonotype was detected many times. The chain has TRBV11-1 and TRBJ2-2; D remains ambiguous. Trimming took off 4 bases at V and 7 bases at J, with 7 bases between the two ends. CDR1 SGHAT and CDR2 FQDESV come from the germline V gene (reference sequence). The length of the CDR3 is 12 residues. This chain's CDR3 is CASSYWSGELFF. The DNA of the CDR3 is TGTGCCAGCAGCTATTGGAGCGGGGAGCTGTTTTTT.

This clonotype was found many times. The chain uses TRBV20-1 and TRBJ2-3; 13 nucleotides align to TRBD2. The V gene end was trimmed by 7 bases and the J gene end by 3 bases; junction bases not matched to a gene: 4. Germline lookup yields CDR1 DFQATT and CDR2 SNEGSKA (reference sequence). CDR3 length equals 14 residues. CDR3 coding DNA: TGCAGTGTCGGACTAGCGGGAGCGACAGATACGCAGTATTTT. This gives the protein CSVGLAGATDTQYF.

This clonotype occurred many times. This chain links TRBV29-1 with TRBJ1-2; D is perhaps TRBD1 (5 bases). V was trimmed by 1 base and J by 4 bases, leaving 10 bases between them. Germline V lookup: CDR1 SQVTM, CDR2 ANQGSEA. The CDR3 consists of 13 residues. DNA of the CDR3: TGCAGCGTTGAAGTTCAGGGTAGCTATGGCTACACCTTC. Translated, it gives CSVEVQGSYGYTF.

As concerns this clonotype: An end of the junction differs from the germline gene, which may be a read error. This sequence joins TRBV28 and TRBJ1-6; D is perhaps TRBD1 (5 bases). This CDR3 is built from 11 residues. The germline CDR1 and CDR2 sequences are MDHEN and SYDVKM. This CDR3 is CAGSADIPLHF. The DNA of the CDR3 is TGTGCCGGCAGTGCGGACATTCCCCTCCACTTT.

This clonotype was detected many times. The chain carries TRBV29-1 and TRBJ1-1; a possible D gene is TRBD1 (5 bases). Between the trimmed V and J ends, which lost 6 bases and 5 bases, there was a span of 16 bases. CDR3 length equals 13 residues. Germline CDR1 and CDR2: SQVTM and ANQGSEA. CDR3 protein: CSVEPGWGTEAFF. As DNA, the CDR3 is TGCAGCGTCGAGCCCGGGTGGGGGACTGAAGCTTTCTTT.

The sample holds many counts of this clonotype. As DNA, the CDR3 is TGTGCCACTGAGGGGGACTACACTGAAGCTTTCTTT. Residues: CATEGDYTEAFF. The genes are TRBV28 and TRBJ1-1; a weak D match, TRBD1 (6 bases). Trimming pared 10 bases from V and 3 bases from J, leaving 12 bases between. Germline CDR1 and CDR2: MDHEN and SYDVKM. This CDR3 region has 12 residues. Variable domain in full (rest from reference TRBV28 and TRBJ1-1): DVKVTQSSRYLVKRTGEKVFLECVQDMDHENMFWYRQDPGLGLRLIYFSYDVKMKEKGDIPEGYSVSREKKERFSLILESASTNQTSMYLCATEGDYTEAFFGQGTRLTVV.

This clonotype was counted at least ten times. The V and J genes are TRBV12-3 or TRBV12-4 and TRBJ2-5; TRBD1 aligns across 8 bases. There are 15 residues in the CDR3. The V and J ends lost 1 base and 2 bases, in that order; junction bases with no gene match: 3. The CDR3 DNA reads TGTGCCAGCAGTTTAGGGACAGGGCCTCAAGAGACCCAGTACTTC. This sequence encodes CASSLGTGPQETQYF.

This clonotype was counted between two and nine times. The chain recombines TRBV20-1 with TRBJ2-7; TRBD1 matches 12 bases. The V gene end was trimmed by 0 bases and the J gene end by 3 bases; junction bases not matched to a gene: 9. Germline-derived CDR1 and CDR2 are DFQATT and SNEGSKA (reference sequence). The CDR3 is 17 residues long. CDR3: CSARDTGTGGSGYEQYF. The DNA for the CDR3 is TGCAGTGCTAGAGATACCGGGACAGGGGGCTCGGGCTACGAGCAGTACTTC.

This clonotype was seen many times. The chain joins TRBV20-1 to TRBJ2-5, with D perhaps being TRBD1 or TRBD2 (7 bases each). This CDR3 is built from 14 residues. CDR1 and CDR2 (germline): DFQATT, SNEGSKA (reference sequence). Trimming stripped 6 bases from V and 5 bases from J, with 19 bases between. The DNA for the CDR3 is TGCAGTGCCAGGGGGGGCGGGGCCGGGGAGACCCAGTACTTC. This translates into CSARGGGAGETQYF.

This clonotype was picked up many times. This chain joins TRBV30 and TRBJ1-6, with D unresolved. Germline CDR1 and CDR2: GTSNPN and SVGIG (reference sequence). V gave up 2 bases and J gave up 1 base, with 6 bases separating them. The CDR3 has 14 amino acids. The CDR3 sequence: CAWSRDSYNSPLHF. In nucleotides, the CDR3 is TGTGCCTGGAGTCGGGATTCCTATAATTCACCCCTCCACTTT.

In the case of this clonotype: This likely traces to a read error, being one base from a far larger clone. The chain employs TRBV9 and TRBJ2-1, with a possible D match to TRBD2 (5 bases). The V gene's germline CDR1 is SGDLS and CDR2 YYNGEE. The CDR3 is 15 residues long. CDR3 DNA sequence: TGTGCCAGCAGTTTAAGTCTAGCCCTCTACGATGAGCAGTTCTTC. Translation: CASSLSLALYDEQFF. Drawing the rest from reference TRBV9 and TRBJ2-1, the complete variable domain is DSGVTQTPKHLITATGQRVTLRCSPRSGDLSVYWYQQSLDQGLQFLIQYYNGEERAKGNILERFSAQQFPDLHSELNLSSLELGDSALYFCASSLSLALYDEQFFGPGTRLTVL.

This rearrangement joins TRBV20-1 to TRBJ2-7; D perhaps matches TRBD2 (5 bases). Per germline, CDR1 DFQATT and CDR2 SNEGSKA (reference sequence). The CDR3 has 14 amino acids. V lost 6 bases and J lost 1, with 16 bases in between. CDR3 nucleotide sequence: TGCAGTGCACACGATCGAGGGAGATCCTACGAGCAGTACTTC. Encoded protein: CSAHDRGRSYEQYF.

At least ten counts were recorded for this clonotype. The V call is TRBV7-9, the J call TRBJ1-3, with D perhaps matching TRBD1 (6 bases). The CDR3 extends over 16 amino acids. V lost 3 bases and J lost 0, with 12 bases in between. The germline V gene has CDR1 SEHNR and CDR2 FQNEAQ (reference sequence). The CDR3 bases are TGTGCCAGCAGCTTGGGGGCAGCCTACTCTGGAAACACCATATATTTT. As protein: CASSLGAAYSGNTIYF.

This clonotype was picked up a small number of times. A read error is the likely source, as a far larger clone sits one nucleotide away. This CDR3 fails to terminate in the conserved phenylalanine or tryptophan, so it likely reflects a read error. This sequence joins TRBV11-2 and TRBJ2-3; no firm D call. Looked up from germline, CDR1 is SGHAT and CDR2 is FQNNGV. The CDR3 is made up of 13 amino acids. Trimming took 4 bases from V and 5 from J, leaving 10 bases between them. For the CDR3, the DNA is TGTGCCAGCAGCTCCCTCCTACGAGATACGCAGTATCTT. This codes for CASSSLLRDTQYL.

This clonotype was seen at least ten times. This chain connects TRBV9 to TRBJ1-2; D is unresolved. Germline V lookup: CDR1 SGDLS, CDR2 YYNGEE. This CDR3 is built from 13 residues. Trimming removed 3 bases from V and 5 bases from J, with 11 bases in between. CDR3 DNA sequence: TGTGCCAGCAGCGCGGACTTCCAGTATGGCTACACCTTC. This sequence encodes CASSADFQYGYTF.

This clonotype was observed at least ten times. This chain joins TRBV10-3 and TRBJ2-6, with no clear D. V was cut by 8 bases and J by 1 base, with 9 bases left in between. The CDR3 runs 14 residues. Germline loops: CDR1 ENHRY, CDR2 SYGVKD. As DNA, the CDR3 is TGTGCCATCTCTATGGAATCTGGGGCCAACGTCCTGACTTTC. As protein: CAISMESGANVLTF.

This clonotype showed up many times. The rearrangement links TRBV5-1 to TRBJ1-3, with D unclear. Germline-derived CDR1 and CDR2 are SGHRS and YFSETQ. This CDR3 spans 15 amino acids. Between the trimmed V and J ends, which lost 4 bases and 2 bases, there was a span of 13 bases. The DNA for the CDR3 is TGCGCCAGCAGCCTTGTATCCGGGACTGGAAACACCATATATTTT. It is translated as CASSLVSGTGNTIYF. Using reference TRBV5-1 and TRBJ1-3 for the parts outside the CDR3, the full variable domain is KAGVTQTPRYLIKTRGQQVTLSCSPISGHRSVSWYQQTPGQGLQFLFEYFSETQRNKGNFPGRFSGRQFSNSRSEMNVSTLELGDSALYLCASSLVSGTGNTIYFGEGSWLTVV.

The table lists this clonotype with many counts. The chain uses TRBV7-2 and TRBJ1-1; weak D call: TRBD1 (5 bases). Germline V gene sequence: CDR1 SGHTA, CDR2 FQGNSA. V lost 6 bases and J 0 bases, leaving 11 bases between the germline ends. This CDR3 region has 14 residues. CDR3 sequence: CASRWGVVNTEAFF. The DNA of the CDR3 is TGTGCCAGCAGATGGGGGGTTGTGAACACTGAAGCTTTCTTT.

The chain is built from TRBV29-1 and TRBJ2-3, with 7 positions matching TRBD2. Germline-derived CDR1 and CDR2 are SQVTM and ANQGSEA. V trimming: 4 bases; J trimming: 2 bases; junction bases outside the gene matches: 3. CDR3 length: 13 amino acids. CDR3: CSVGRGSTDTQYF. The CDR3 bases are TGCAGCGTTGGGCGGGGGTCCACAGATACGCAGTATTTT.

A note on this clonotype: The likely explanation is a read error, given a far larger clone one base away. V and J are TRBV2 and TRBJ2-1; the match to TRBD2 covers 13 bases. The CDR3 sequence is 14 residues long. Germline values: CDR1 SNHLY, CDR2 FYNNEI. CDR3 sequence: CAGRGTSGMHEQFF. The CDR3 nucleotides are TGTGCCGGCAGGGGGACTAGCGGGATGCATGAGCAGTTCTTC.

Ten or more counts support this clonotype. The chain carries TRBV7-9 and TRBJ2-3, with D tentatively TRBD2 (5 bases). Trimming pared 1 base from V and 2 bases from J, leaving 7 bases between. Per germline, CDR1 SEHNR and CDR2 FQNEAQ (reference sequence). The CDR3 has 14 residues. This chain's CDR3 is CASSLVGDTDTQYF. In nucleotides, the CDR3 is TGTGCCAGCAGCTTAGTCGGGGACACAGATACGCAGTATTTT.

This clonotype was picked up many times. This sequence joins TRBV12-3 or TRBV12-4 and TRBJ1-4; D perhaps matches TRBD1 (6 bases). The CDR3 extends over 14 amino acids. Trimming shortened V by 5 bases and J by 5 bases, and 12 bases separated the two germline ends. CDR3 bases: TGTGCCAGCAGTCAGGGGACACTAAATGAAAAACTGTTTTTT. Its translation: CASSQGTLNEKLFF.

This clonotype was detected ten times or more. The V call is TRBV12-3 or TRBV12-4, the J call TRBJ1-6, with TRBD1 as a possible D gene (5 bases). V was pared by 1 base and J by 8 bases, with 12 bases between. The CDR3 sequence is 15 residues long. This CDR3 reads CASSLVGLGDSPLHF. CDR3 nucleotide sequence: TGTGCCAGCAGTTTAGTGGGACTCGGGGATTCACCCCTCCACTTT.

In this sample, this clonotype turned up many times. The chain couples TRBV19 to TRBJ1-1; D gene ambiguous. The CDR3 length is 12 residues. V lost 3 bases, J lost 3 bases, and 5 bases lay in between. Germline CDR1 and CDR2: LNHDA and SQIVND (reference sequence). As DNA, the CDR3 is TGTGCCAGTAGTATCCTTGACACTGAAGCTTTCTTT. It yields the protein CASSILDTEAFF.

In its sample, this clonotype was seen many times. V usage is TRBV2 and J usage is TRBJ2-5; D is ambiguous. Trimming removed 6 bases at V and 4 bases at J, with 9 bases between. In germline, CDR1 is SNHLY, CDR2 FYNNEI. The CDR3 consists of 12 residues. The chain's CDR3 is CASSPGRETQYF. In DNA, the CDR3 is TGTGCCAGCAGCCCTGGACGAGAGACCCAGTACTTC.

This clonotype came up many times. This CDR3 reads CASRYRAMNTEAFF. The CDR3 nucleotides read TGTGCCAGTAGGTACAGAGCTATGAACACTGAAGCTTTCTTT. V is TRBV19 and J is TRBJ1-1; D unresolved. The CDR3 sequence is 14 residues long. Trimming took 6 bases from V and 0 from J, leaving 11 bases between them. The germline V gene encodes CDR1 LNHDA and CDR2 SQIVND (reference sequence).